This T cell receptor (beta chain) was observed in a study of CD8+CD57+ T cells in acquired aplastic anemia. Study-wide results and caveats: Patients showed no significant difference from controls in CD8+ Simpson's diversity. Some 28 sequences, all CD8+ CDR3, were shared between patients and controls.

Profiles of TCR beta VDJ and CDR3 were generated from a genomic DNA template. Via MiXCR, TCRdb re-called the reads, giving one row per CDR3 protein. Here the sample spans approximately 170,000 distinct CDR3 sequences, about half being singletons. All sequencing subjects had displayed CD8+CD57+ cell expansion on flow cytometry. Each patient carried a diagnosis of severe acquired aplastic anemia. No therapy had been given to the patients at the time of blood sampling. Of note for this clonotype: Its antigen is not identified. Just one base apart from a much larger clone, this may be a read error.

Per germline, CDR1 SGHRS and CDR2 YFSETQ. CDR3 length: 14 residues. The V gene end was trimmed by 3 bases and the J gene end by 12 bases; junction bases not matched to a gene: 9. The sample taken for sequencing was sorted CD4+, CD8+, or CD8+CD57+ T cells (not recorded which) from PBMCs. This chain uses TRBV5-1 with TRBJ2-1; 10 nucleotides agree with TRBD1. The TCR sequence derives from a human donor with aplastic anemia. The CDR3 bases are TGCGCCAGCAGCTGGGGGACAGGGGAGGATGGGCAGTTCTTC. Its protein is CASSWGTGEDGQFF.